This T cell receptor beta chain came from a study of cytomegalovirus exposure and HLA in healthy donors (dated by TCRdb to between 2016 and 2019). For the study in its entirety: An earlier analysis of several hundred of the donors reported approximately 270 Gb of sequence data and around 110 million unique TCR beta sequences from roughly 180 million T cells. About 280 gigabases of sequencing data and approximately 92 million unique TCR sequences made up an early release that covered 500 to 700 HLA-typed donors. Of the roughly 400 genotyped donors, less than 90% were placed in the genetic ancestry cluster associated with self-reported Caucasian donors. The study aimed to test whether cataloging public T cell receptors could reveal signatures of past pathogen exposure. The study profiled the T cell repertoires of hundreds of subjects by immunosequencing and related them to cytomegalovirus serostatus. Along with the approximately 650-subject first cohort, a separate validation cohort of more than 90 different subjects was used. High-throughput TCR immunosequencing, statistical association of individual TCRs with disease status, and machine learning were combined to predict cytomegalovirus infection status. A later analysis re-analyzed previously published TCR beta repertoires from hundreds of donors and added high-resolution HLA genotyping to study TCR occurrence patterns. The later analysis used no new phenotypic data to find candidate immune exposures, relying instead on TCR beta sequences and their occurrence across donors. An earlier analysis of approximately 580 of the donors used high-throughput TCR beta sequencing to judge whether each TCR beta V gene segment behaved as functional or pseudogenic. Alongside the repertoire data, information on donor age, sex, ethnicity and CMV serostatus was compiled. In a later genetic analysis, genome-wide SNP genotypes for about three fifths of the 666 donors were used, and that subset was treated as a discovery cohort. All discovery cohort repertoires had been generated on a single sequencing platform. Both class I and class II loci were covered by HLA typing, at four-digit resolution. The number of donors typed differed by locus, with roughly 629-640 for A, B, C, DRB1 and DQB1, around 560 for DQA1, 606 for DPA1, and around 430 for DPB1. Because of strong linkage in the cohort, 5 or 6 DR-DQ haplotypes were treated as single units for association and clustering. Among about 400 genotyped donors of the cohort, an average of around 250,000 unique TCR beta nucleotide sequences was sequenced per donor, of which about 18% were non-productive. The paper's findings and limits, for the study overall: Because counts were too low, some 17 rarely observed V segments, including chromosome 9 orphons, were excluded from the earlier analysis of 587 of the donors. The classifier was reported to diagnose cytomegalovirus status with high specificity and sensitivity in both the original and validation cohorts. A further reported finding was that TCR beta sequences accurately predicted the HLA-A and HLA-B alleles for most subjects in the first cohort. The study gave a list of some 150 TCR beta chains associated with cytomegalovirus. Correlated functional status among segregating V segments might reflect linkage disequilibrium, but an unknown experimental factor could not be ruled out. A cluster of highly shared sequence variants was judged likely to represent a technical artifact of the sequencing pipeline. In a later analysis, the rate of TCR association differed among HLA loci, with DRB1 alleles having the most associated TCRs and HLA-C alleles having the fewest. A later genetic analysis associated a missense DCLRE1C variant with V-gene and J-gene trimming of TCR beta chains, and an independent cohort replicated the association. The authors suggested that the approach could potentially be extended to other disease states and immunological phenotypes. A later genetic analysis reported fewer N-insertions in productive TCRs among donors in an Asian-associated ancestry cluster than the roughly 700-donor mean. In a later analysis, HLA-associated TCR beta chains showed more clonal expansion and lower generation probabilities than non-associated chains that were equally common. In vitro tests confirmed that a few of the cytomegalovirus-associated TCR beta chains recognize cytomegalovirus antigens. The only immune exposure information available for the cohort was CMV serostatus. Roughly uniform sequencing depth across donors was assumed in presence/absence analyses, although this assumption may not hold. Only TCR beta chains were sequenced in this cohort, and the absence of alpha or paired-chain data limited detectable features. Specific HLA alleles were associated with 15,000 to 20,000 TCR beta sequences at a false discovery rate of 0.05 in a later analysis. Several of the top co-occurrence clusters appeared to be linked to parvovirus B19, influenza, CMV and Epstein-Barr virus, according to a later analysis. Assigning TCR associations to individual alleles was difficult when HLA alleles, especially DR and DQ, strongly co-occurred. Most CMV-associated TCR beta chains appeared to be HLA-restricted in a later analysis, and the HLA associations seemed to be driven largely by CMV exposure. Because the 87-base-pair reads could not distinguish some IMGT-functional V segments, including TRBV6-2 and TRBV6-3, those segments were excluded. While some public TCRs were present in many individuals, most TCR sequences turned up only very rarely across donors. In an earlier analysis of about 600 of the donors, most TCR beta V segments appeared in productive rearrangements about 87% or about 30% of the time, broadly matching IMGT annotations. Because HLA typing was missing for some donors at each locus, association tests included only the typed subset.

The cohort was made up of 650 to 700 healthy bone marrow donors. At the time of sampling, every cohort member was nominally healthy, though immune exposures that went unrecorded were likely present. The donor tested CMV seronegative and was one of the 352 seronegative cohort members. A peripheral blood sample was collected from each donor, and TCR beta sequencing was performed on peripheral blood mononuclear cells. Genomic DNA was extracted from the blood cell samples with the Qiagen DNeasy Blood Extraction Kit. Unmatched junction bases come to 4, with V trimmed by 6 bases and J by 3 bases. From the cysteine through the phenylalanine, the CDR3 covers 13 amino acids. Of all the DNA, just the CDR3 is kept, 39 bases in frame from base 1. According to the germline V gene, CDR1 reads MNHEY and CDR2 reads SVGAGI. The library was built by means of the immunoSEQ multiplex PCR assay. For the multiplex PCR, a mixture combining 60 forward primers for TCR Vbeta segments and 13 reverse primers for TCR Jbeta segments was used. A multiplex PCR assay on genomic DNA amplified the CDR3 region of rearranged TCR beta genes. Amplified TCR beta libraries were sequenced as 87-base-pair reads on the Illumina HiSeq System. Per the authors' processing: Across the 600 to 700 repertoires, a later analysis counted some 80 million unique TCR beta chains, roughly 11 million of which were shared by at least two donors. Raw reads were error-corrected and collapsed into unique sequences by a nearest-neighbor algorithm in which closely related sequences were merged to remove PCR and sequencing errors. To assign V, D and J gene segments, CDR3 sequences were aligned to IMGT reference sequences. For a sequence to be retained, at least a six-nucleotide match to both a V gene segment and a J gene segment was required. A rearrangement counted as productive if the CDR3 had no stop codons and remained in frame with V and J, and every other rearrangement counted as non-productive. Following IMGT convention, CDR3 was defined as the stretch from the second conserved V-encoded cysteine to the conserved J-encoded phenylalanine. Sequences without an unambiguous match to a single V gene segment were excluded from the earlier analysis of 450 to 750 of the donors. In an earlier analysis of some 590 of the donors, a V segment was called functional when productive rearrangements were above 56.7%, and segregating when the standard deviation between donors exceeded 5%. A statistical classification framework was built for diagnosing cytomegalovirus status from the catalog of TCR beta chain sequences. A later analysis assigned V and J genes by comparing TCR nucleotide sequences with IMGT/GENE-DB human TR gene sequences. Using the TCRdist pipeline, a later analysis assigned CDR3 sequences along with most-parsimonious VDJ recombination scenarios. In a later analysis, every TCR beta chain was defined by the combination of its CDR3 amino acid sequence and its V-gene family, and reads without a unique V-gene family were dropped. In a later analysis, 450 to 600 highly shared, low-generation-probability nucleotide sequences were removed to address suspected cross-contamination and a sequencing artifact. In a later analysis, a clonal expansion index was calculated for each public chain from normalized within-repertoire ranks of inferred template counts. A later analysis computed generation probabilities with a VDJ recombination model fitted to out-of-frame rearrangements, and checked the results against IGoR. In a later analysis, hypergeometric tests were used to score TCR-TCR, TCR-HLA and TCR-CMV co-occurrence, with a repertoire-size bias correction applied to TCR pairs. A later analysis estimated false discovery rates by permuting HLA or CMV assignments 20 times. In a later analysis, co-occurring TCRs were grouped using DBSCAN, and TCRdist sequence similarity was added for clustering within HLA-allele-positive subsets. For co-occurrence clustering, repertoires with fewer than 30,000 or more than 120,000 public chains were excluded, along with 5 or 6 repertoires with anomalous nucleotide sharing. TCRdb holds this immuneACCESS table with in-frame rearrangements only. Some clones are missing; in checked studies, unresolved V genes explain under half, and the rest has no known cause. V, J and clone size reflect that table, while D and trimming were determined from the DNA. The sample table records 200,000 to 250,000 clones; 65% to 85% of these occur just once. Of the sample, roughly 3% is held by the ten largest clones.

This clone was detected only a few times. Its antigen has not been determined. Within one base of it there is no much larger clone, and no base qualities were kept. The chain joins TRBV6-5 to TRBJ1-1; 7 bases in the junction line up with TRBD1. This clonotype was obtained from a woman aged 25-40 years in good health and CMV-seronegative. Sequenced material: PBMCs. The CDR3 reads as follows: CASSRQGHTEAFF. The DNA reads as follows: TGTGCCAGCAGCCGACAGGGTCACACTGAAGCTTTCTTT.